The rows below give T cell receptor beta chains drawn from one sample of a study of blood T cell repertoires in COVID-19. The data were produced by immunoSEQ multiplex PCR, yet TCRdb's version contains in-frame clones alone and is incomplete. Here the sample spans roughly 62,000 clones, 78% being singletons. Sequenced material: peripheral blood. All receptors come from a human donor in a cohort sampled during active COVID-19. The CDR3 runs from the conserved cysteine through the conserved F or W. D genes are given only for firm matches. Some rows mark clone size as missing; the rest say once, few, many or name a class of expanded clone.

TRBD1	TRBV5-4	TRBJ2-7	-	CASSLGTTGDGEQYF	TGTGCCAGCAGCTTGGGGACAACAGGGGATGGCGAGCAGTACTTC
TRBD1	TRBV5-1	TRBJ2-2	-	CASSPGDRGVGELFF	TGCGCCAGCAGCCCCGGGGACAGGGGAGTCGGGGAGCTGTTTTTT
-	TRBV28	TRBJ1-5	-	CASSLSGPRQGLLLGNQPQHF	TGTGCCAGCAGTTTAAGTGGTCCGCGCCAGGGTCTCCTGCTGGGCAATCAGCCCCAGCATTTT
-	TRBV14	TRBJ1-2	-	CASSQDVGYGYTF	TGTGCCAGCAGCCAAGATGTCGGCTATGGCTACACCTTC
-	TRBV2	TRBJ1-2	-	CASTDRGFGGYTF	TGTGCCAGCACCGACCGGGGGTTTGGTGGCTACACCTTC
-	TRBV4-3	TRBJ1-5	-	CASSPSRLNSNQPQHF	TGCGCCAGCAGCCCCTCGAGGCTAAATAGCAATCAGCCCCAGCATTTT
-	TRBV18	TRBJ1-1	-	CASSEALNTEAFF	TGTGCCAGCTCCGAGGCTCTGAACACTGAAGCTTTCTTT
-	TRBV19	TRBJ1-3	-	CASGSGVSGNTIYF	TGTGCCAGTGGGTCGGGGGTCTCTGGAAACACCATATATTTT
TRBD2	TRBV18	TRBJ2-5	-	CASSPLAEETQYF	TGTGCCAGCTCACCGCTAGCGGAAGAGACCCAGTACTTC
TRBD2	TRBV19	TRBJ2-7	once	CASSRAGDRNEQYF	TGTGCCAGTAGTAGAGCGGGGGATCGGAACGAGCAGTACTTC
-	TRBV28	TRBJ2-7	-	CASSSGMTGPYEQYF	TGTGCCAGCAGTTCGGGAATGACAGGACCCTACGAGCAGTACTTC
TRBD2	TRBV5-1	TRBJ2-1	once	CASSATSGVDEQFF	TGCGCCAGCAGCGCGACTAGCGGGGTTGACGAGCAGTTCTTC
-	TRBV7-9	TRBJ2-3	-	CASSLVSRRTDTQYF	TGTGCCAGCAGCTTAGTTAGTCGGAGGACAGATACGCAGTATTTT
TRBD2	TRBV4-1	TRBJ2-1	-	CASSQDWGGSSYNEQFF	TGCGCCAGCAGCCAAGATTGGGGCGGGAGCTCCTACAATGAGCAGTTCTTC
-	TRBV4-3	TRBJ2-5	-	CASSHDRNQDTQYF	TGCGCCAGCAGCCATGACAGGAACCAAGATACCCAGTACTTC
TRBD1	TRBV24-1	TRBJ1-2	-	CATSPGQAPYGYTF	TGTGCCACCAGCCCGGGACAGGCGCCCTATGGCTACACCTTC
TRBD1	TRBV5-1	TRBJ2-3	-	CASSTPGGAGDTQYF	TGCGCCAGCAGCACTCCAGGGGGCGCCGGAGATACGCAGTATTTT
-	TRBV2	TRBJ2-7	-	CASSEYLNYEQYF	TGTGCCAGCAGTGAGTACTTAAACTACGAGCAGTACTTC
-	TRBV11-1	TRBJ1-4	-	CASSLSTKAHEKLFF	TGTGCCAGCAGCTTATCGACAAAGGCGCATGAAAAACTGTTTTTT
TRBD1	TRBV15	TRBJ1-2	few	CATSRVRTGNYGYTF	TGTGCCACCAGCAGAGTACGGACAGGGAACTATGGCTACACCTTC
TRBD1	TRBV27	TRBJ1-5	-	CASLGDRGPQYSNQPQHF	TGTGCCAGTCTGGGGGACAGGGGGCCTCAATATAGCAATCAGCCCCAGCATTTT
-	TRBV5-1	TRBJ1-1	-	CASSVLTGTNTEAFF	TGCGCCAGCAGCGTTTTGACAGGAACGAACACTGAAGCTTTCTTT
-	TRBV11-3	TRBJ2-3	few	CASSLDGTNRDTQYF	TGTGCCAGCAGCTTAGACGGGACAAATAGGGATACGCAGTATTTT
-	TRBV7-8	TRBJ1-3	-	CASSPRGRRGGNTIYF	TGTGCCAGCAGCCCCCGGGGCCGCAGGGGAGGAAACACCATATATTTT
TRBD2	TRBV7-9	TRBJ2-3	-	CASSPAGGRFTDTQYF	TGTGCCAGCAGTCCCGCGGGGGGGCGATTCACAGATACGCAGTATTTT
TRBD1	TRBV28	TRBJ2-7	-	CASSSLGQTFYEQYF	TGTGCCAGCAGCTCCTTGGGACAGACTTTCTACGAGCAGTACTTC
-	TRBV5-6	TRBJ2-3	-	CASSLIAASTDTQYF	TGTGCCAGCAGCTTGATAGCGGCTAGCACAGATACGCAGTATTTT